Below, 28 T cell receptor beta chains from the same sample are listed, as sequenced in a study of Ad26.COV2.S vaccination and SARS-CoV-2 variants. The treatment was: some 19 received Ad26.COV2.S at low or high dose, single or two shots; a few received placebo; per-sample allocation not given. Specimen acquisition occurred on day 63 following the initial vaccine or placebo injection. The protocol was immunoSEQ multiplex PCR, while the TCRdb copy is restricted to in-frame clones and leaves out a portion. The data hold roughly 350,000 clones, with about 87% observed a single time. This material consisted of peripheral blood, taken in a trial of Ad26.COV2.S vaccine versus placebo. These receptors were collected from a person between 18 and 60 years old who received the Ad26.COV2.S COVID-19 vaccine or a placebo.

This clone is a singleton in its sample. The gene calls are TRBV10-1 and TRBJ1-1, with D maybe TRBD1 (6 bases). Germline loops: CDR1 WNHNN, CDR2 SYGVQD (reference sequence). The CDR3 runs to 11 residues. V was pared by 6 bases and J by 5 bases, with 7 bases between. The CDR3 bases are TGCGCCAGCAGGCAGGGGACTGAAGCTTTCTTT. The encoded protein is CASRQGTEAFF.

The chain is built from TRBV29-1 and TRBJ2-1, with TRBD1 matching 7 bases. The junction had 7 bases not matched to a gene; V was cut back by 7 bases and J by 4 bases. The CDR3 consists of 13 residues. Germline CDR1 reads SQVTM; CDR2 reads ANQGSEA. For the CDR3, the DNA is TGCAGCGCCTCCGGGACAGCTTACAATGAGCAGTTCTTC. This sequence encodes CSASGTAYNEQFF.

The chain employs TRBV14 and TRBJ1-1; D unresolved. The CDR3 runs 14 residues. V lost 4 bases and J lost 4, with 13 bases in between. Germline loops: CDR1 SGHDN, CDR2 FVKESK. The CDR3 loop is CASSRWAFSTEAFF. CDR3 nucleotides: TGTGCCAGCAGCCGATGGGCTTTTTCCACTGAAGCTTTCTTT.

The chain links TRBV24-1 to TRBJ2-3, with TRBD1 matching over 8 bases. With 3 bases clipped from V and 5 bases from J, the junction kept 6 bases outside the gene matches. CDR1 is KGHDR and CDR2 is SFDVKD in the germline V gene. The CDR3 has 15 residues. CDR3: CATSDRRTGQDTQYF. The CDR3, as DNA: TGTGCCACCAGTGATCGCCGGACAGGGCAAGATACGCAGTATTTT.

This clone was recorded only once. The chain employs TRBV4-3 and TRBJ2-2; D not resolved. V lost 0 bases, J lost 3 bases, and 5 bases lay in between. Per germline, CDR1 LGHNA and CDR2 YSLEER. The CDR3 loop spans 14 amino acids. For the CDR3, the DNA is TGCGCCAGCAGCCAAGATGGGTACACCGGGGAGCTGTTTTTT. Its protein product is CASSQDGYTGELFF.

V is TRBV3-1 (or the pseudogene TRBV3-2) and J is TRBJ2-1, with a tentative D call TRBD2 (5 bases). The ends were cut back, 6 bases at V and 8 bases at J, with 17 bases in the middle. CDR3 length: 14 amino acids. Germline CDR1 is LGHDT and CDR2 is YNNKEL (reference sequence). The CDR3, as DNA: TGTGCCAGCAGGCCTAACCTCGGACTCGATGAGCAGTTCTTC. Residues: CASRPNLGLDEQFF.

This rearrangement joins TRBV18 to TRBJ1-4, with D possibly being TRBD1 (6 bases). The CDR3 extends over 14 amino acids. V lost 6 bases and J 7 bases, leaving 15 bases between the germline ends. The germline CDR1 and CDR2 sequences are KGHSH and LQKENI. CDR3 nucleotides: TGTGCCAGCTCCCAAAAGCGGACAGCTGAAAAACTGTTTTTT. It encodes CASSQKRTAEKLFF.

This rearrangement joins TRBV3-1 (or the pseudogene TRBV3-2) to TRBJ1-6, with TRBD1 matching over 7 bases. J lost 6 bases, V lost 4 bases, and 3 bases had no gene match. The CDR3 is 14 amino acids. Germline V gene data show CDR1 as LGHDT and CDR2 as YNNKEL (reference sequence). CDR3 sequence reads: CASSPNRGNSPLHF. CDR3 sequence (DNA): TGTGCCAGCAGCCCGAACAGGGGTAATTCACCCCTCCACTTT.

The J gene is TRBJ1-5, the V gene TRBV2, with 11 nucleotides matching TRBD1. The CDR3 spans 17 residues. Trimming removed 3 bases from V and 0 bases from J; junction bases left unmatched: 4. Germline values: CDR1 SNHLY, CDR2 FYNNEI. CDR3 in DNA: TGTGCCAGCAGTGAGGACAGGGGGCTTTATAGCAATCAGCCCCAGCATTTT. Translated: CASSEDRGLYSNQPQHF.

This sequence joins TRBV3-1 (or the pseudogene TRBV3-2) and TRBJ1-3; 11 nucleotides agree with TRBD1. With V trimmed by 3 bases and J by 0 bases, 1 base remained unmatched. CDR3 length: 16 residues. Germline values: CDR1 LGHDT, CDR2 YNNKEL (reference sequence). The CDR3 here is CASSQGQGVSGNTIYF. The CDR3 region has the DNA TGTGCCAGCAGCCAGGGACAGGGGGTCTCTGGAAACACCATATATTTT.

The CDR3 nucleotides read TGCGCCAGCAGACCAACGACAGGGGGCACGGGAACTGAAGCTTTCTTT. As protein: CASRPTTGGTGTEAFF. The chain combines TRBV10-2 with TRBJ1-1; 10 bases line up with TRBD1. V was pared by 6 bases and J by 5 bases, with 12 bases of the junction left unmatched. There are 16 residues in the CDR3. Germline CDR1 WSHSY, CDR2 SAAADI.

The chain is built from TRBV7-9 and TRBJ2-2; 9 nucleotides match TRBD1. The germline V gene encodes CDR1 SEHNR and CDR2 FQNEAQ (reference sequence). The CDR3 runs to 16 residues. J gave up 7 bases and V 5 bases, and 11 bases lay outside the gene matches. This CDR3 reads CASSLTHRGPGGELFF. CDR3 DNA sequence: TGTGCCAGCAGCCTGACTCACAGGGGGCCCGGCGGGGAGCTGTTTTTT.

V usage is TRBV23-1 and J usage is TRBJ1-2, with D possibly matching TRBD1 (6 bases). TRBV23-1 is reported as an ORF; its role is uncertain. V was cut by 11 bases and J by 3 bases, with 25 bases left in between. The CDR3 runs to 16 residues. CDR3 nucleotides: TGCGCCCCAAAAGCAGGGGATTCTCTCGGGGACTATGGCTACACCTTC. Translation gives CAPKAGDSLGDYGYTF.

V gene TRBV19 combines with J gene TRBJ1-1; 8 bases fit TRBD1. Unmatched junction bases numbered 10, after V lost 4 bases and J lost 6 bases. This CDR3 has 15 residues. Germline loops: CDR1 LNHDA, CDR2 SQIVND (reference sequence). This chain's CDR3 is CASSTSDRAGAEAFF. DNA of the CDR3: TGTGCCAGTAGTACTTCGGACAGGGCGGGCGCTGAAGCTTTCTTT.

This clone was seen just once. The genes are TRBV6-5 and TRBJ2-3; D is uncertain. The CDR3 consists of 13 residues. Looked up from germline, CDR1 is MNHEY and CDR2 is SVGAGI. V lost 7 bases and J lost 0, with 8 bases in between. The CDR3 nucleotides are TGTGCCAGCACCCCCGGTAGCACAGATACGCAGTATTTT. This translates into CASTPGSTDTQYF.

This clone has just a few counts. The rearrangement links TRBV3-1 (or the pseudogene TRBV3-2) to TRBJ2-3, with TRBD2 matching 11 bases. The V gene's germline CDR1 is LGHDT and CDR2 YNNKEL (reference sequence). This CDR3 is built from 16 residues. Losses at the gene ends were 2 bases for V and 5 bases for J; bases not matched to a gene: 6. CDR3 in DNA: TGTGCCAGCAGCCAATGGGCTAGCGGGGGGCAAGATACGCAGTATTTT. Amino acid sequence: CASSQWASGGQDTQYF.

This clone has a single count. The rearrangement uses TRBV11-3 and TRBJ2-1; perhaps TRBD2 as D (6 bases). This CDR3 region has 16 residues. V lost 1 base and J 2 bases, leaving 12 bases between the germline ends. Germline loops: CDR1 SGHNT, CDR2 YENEEA. This chain's CDR3 is CASSLGGTPPYNEQFF. The CDR3 nucleotides read TGTGCCAGCAGCTTAGGCGGGACCCCACCCTACAATGAGCAGTTCTTC. The variable domain in full, with the rest retrieved from reference TRBV11-3 and TRBJ2-1, is EAGVVQSPRYKIIEKKQPVAFWCNPISGHNTLYWYLQNLGQGPELLIRYENEEAVDDSQLPKDRFSAERLKGVDSTLKIQPAELGDSAVYLCASSLGGTPPYNEQFFGPGTRLTVL.

The chain employs TRBV6-2 or TRBV6-3 and TRBJ1-5; 9 bases align to TRBD1. CDR3 size: 14 residues. Germline lookup yields CDR1 MNHEY and CDR2 SVGEGT. Unmatched junction bases numbered 6, after V lost 5 bases and J lost 7 bases. The CDR3 DNA reads as TGTGCCAGCAGTATTACAGGGGGCGGCCAGCCCCAGCATTTT. It is translated as CASSITGGGQPQHF.

The chain is built from TRBV19 and TRBJ2-2; D unclear. Trimming took off 10 bases at V and 6 bases at J, with 18 bases between the two ends. CDR1 and CDR2 (germline): LNHDA, SQIVND (reference sequence). This CDR3 has 14 amino acids. The DNA for the CDR3 is TGTGCCACCAAACCCTCCCAAGGATCCGGGGAGCTGTTTTTT. Translated, it gives CATKPSQGSGELFF. The full variable domain, rest sourced from reference TRBV19 and TRBJ2-2, is DGGITQSPKYLFRKEGQNVTLSCEQNLNHDAMYWYRQDPGQGLRLIYYSQIVNDFQKGDIAEGYSVSREKKESFPLTVTSAQKNPTAFYLCATKPSQGSGELFFGEGSRLTVL.

The J gene is TRBJ2-5, the V gene TRBV7-2; weak D call: TRBD2 (7 bases). Germline V CDR1 and CDR2: SGHTA, FQGNSA. The germline V and J ends were trimmed by 5 bases and 6 bases, with 16 bases remaining between them. The CDR3 is 14 amino acids. Written as DNA, the CDR3 is TGTGCCAGCAGCCCCGTGGGGGGGCCGAAGACCCAGTACTTC. Protein sequence: CASSPVGGPKTQYF.

The rearrangement links TRBV7-9 to TRBJ2-4, with D possibly being TRBD1 (5 bases). Trimming took off 1 base at V and 7 bases at J, with 11 bases between the two ends. Germline-derived CDR1 and CDR2 are SEHNR and FQNEAQ (reference sequence). The CDR3 loop spans 14 amino acids. The CDR3 loop is CASSLGGPGNIQYF. As DNA, the CDR3 is TGTGCCAGCAGCTTAGGGGGCCCTGGGAACATTCAGTACTTC.

As DNA, the CDR3 is TGTGCCAGCAGCTTGAACATCCAAGAGACCCAGTACTTC. Translation: CASSLNIQETQYF. The chain recombines TRBV7-3 with TRBJ2-5; D is unclear. V was clipped by 3 bases and J by 1 base, with 6 bases between them. CDR1 is SGHTA, CDR2 FQGTGA, per germline. The CDR3 is 13 residues long.

This chain uses TRBV7-9 with TRBJ1-6, with D perhaps matching TRBD1 (6 bases). CDR1 and CDR2 from the germline V gene are SEHNR and FQNEAQ (reference sequence). Trimming cost V 4 bases and J 7 bases, with 14 bases left between them. This CDR3 has 15 residues. DNA for the CDR3: TGTGCCAGCAGCTCGCCCCTCGGGGGCAATTCACCCCTCCACTTT. It codes for CASSSPLGGNSPLHF.

The chain joins TRBV5-5 to TRBJ1-1; 7 bases map to TRBD1. J gave up 4 bases and V 7 bases, and 4 bases lay outside the gene matches. Per germline, CDR1 SGHKS and CDR2 YYEKEE (reference sequence). This CDR3 region has 12 residues. The CDR3 DNA sequence: TGTGCCAGCGGGAACAGGGGCACTGAAGCTTTCTTT. It yields the protein CASGNRGTEAFF.

J is TRBJ2-1 and V is TRBV4-1; D gene ambiguous. CDR1 is MGHRA and CDR2 is YSYEKL in the germline V gene. V lost 4 bases and J lost 8, with 12 bases in between. The length of the CDR3 is 13 residues. CDR3 protein: CASSRVNLDEQFF. DNA for the CDR3: TGCGCCAGCAGCCGAGTGAACTTGGATGAGCAGTTCTTC.

The chain employs TRBV28 and TRBJ1-1, with D possibly matching TRBD1 (6 bases). CDR1 MDHEN and CDR2 SYDVKM come from the germline V gene. Trimming pared 2 bases from V and 0 bases from J, leaving 16 bases between. The CDR3 sequence is 17 residues long. CDR3: CASSLRYGGQMNTEAFF. For the CDR3, the DNA is TGTGCCAGCAGTTTAAGATATGGGGGCCAGATGAACACTGAAGCTTTCTTT. Filled out from reference TRBV28 and TRBJ1-1, the complete variable domain reads DVKVTQSSRYLVKRTGEKVFLECVQDMDHENMFWYRQDPGLGLRLIYFSYDVKMKEKGDIPEGYSVSREKKERFSLILESASTNQTSMYLCASSLRYGGQMNTEAFFGQGTRLTVV.

The V and J genes are TRBV28 and TRBJ2-1; D gene uncertain. CDR1 is MDHEN, CDR2 SYDVKM, per germline. The germline V and J ends were trimmed by 5 bases and 6 bases, with 17 bases remaining between them. CDR3 length: 15 residues. The CDR3 protein is CASSPLGYAGNEQFF. Here the CDR3 DNA reads TGTGCCAGCAGTCCGTTGGGGTACGCCGGCAATGAGCAGTTCTTC.

The V gene is TRBV6-2 or TRBV6-3, the J gene TRBJ1-5, with D maybe TRBD1 (6 bases). Trimming took off 7 bases at V and 4 bases at J, with 23 bases between the two ends. This CDR3 spans 17 amino acids. Germline V CDR1 and CDR2: MNHEY, SVGEGT. Here the CDR3 reads CASTPPGGGLRNQPQHF. In DNA, the CDR3 is TGTGCCAGCACCCCCCCCGGAGGGGGGCTGAGGAATCAGCCCCAGCATTTT.